This T cell receptor (beta chain) appears in the sequencing data of a study of control samples from healthy donors and cancer patients (dated by TCRdb to between 2020 and 2021). The library was produced with the immunoSEQ multiplex PCR assay. The immuneACCESS repertoire file appears here via TCRdb, limited to in-frame rearrangements. These files lack a portion of the clones; in checked studies, under half of the deficit traces to unresolved V genes, and the cause of the others is not known. This sample gives roughly 30,000 clones in total; about 93% of them show up just once. 1.5% to 2% of the sample belongs to the ten largest clones. In regard to this clone: Its antigen remains unidentified. It has no much larger one-base neighbor in the sample; base qualities were not kept.

The sequence was obtained from a man aged 35 to 55 with colorectal cancer. The specimen was PBMCs.

The CDR3 reads as follows: CASNLGSSYNSPLHF. The sequence in DNA is TGTGCCAGCAACTTAGGGAGCTCCTATAATTCACCCCTCCACTTT. In this chain, TRBV5-6 is recombined with TRBJ1-6, with no confident D gene call. The CDR3 runs 15 residues from the cysteine to the phenylalanine. CDR3 DNA only is kept here, 45 bases in frame from base 1. Relative to germline, V is 6 bases shorter and J is 0 bases shorter, with 10 bases between their ends. Sequences SGHDT (CDR1) and YYEEEE (CDR2) are obtained from the germline V gene.